This T cell receptor beta chain was documented in a study of CD8 T cells in ankylosing spondylitis. The authors made TCR beta libraries by quantitative 5'-RACE with molecular barcodes. TCRdb re-called the 5' RACE reads through MiXCR, storing one row per CDR3 protein. The sample has approximately 260,000 distinct CDR3 sequences, about 18% seen once. Findings of the study overall: Ankylosing spondylitis blood appeared to be characterized by a TCR beta motif of roughly eight highly homologous variants. The clones that were linked to disease were reported to be significantly enriched in matched synovial fluid samples from ankylosing spondylitis patients. CD8+ cells made up the disease-linked clones, which were relatively rare in peripheral blood.

The length of the CDR3 is 15 residues. Germline V gene sequence: CDR1 MNHEY, CDR2 SVGAGI. The V gene lost 0 bases and the J gene lost 3 bases, with 11 bases spanning the gap. This clonotype was seen ten or more times. Antigen specificity is unknown. The sample was blood, either unsorted or a sorted T cell fraction (not recorded which). The chain employs TRBV6-5 and TRBJ1-1; unclear D gene. The TCR originated in a male donor with ankylosing spondylitis or in good health (not recorded which). As DNA, the CDR3 is TGTGCCAGCAGTTACTCGATACCAGCCTACACTGAAGCTTTCTTT. Translating gives CASSYSIPAYTEAFF.